Listed below are T cell receptor beta chains from one sample, sequenced in a study of blood T cell repertoires in COVID-19. Assay: immunoSEQ multiplex PCR; the TCRdb copy retains only in-frame clones and omits some. The table records 200,000 to 300,000 clones, around 87% of them present only once. Sequences were obtained from peripheral blood. Every receptor here comes from a woman in her fifties or sixties with COVID-19, enrolled during active disease. CDR3s include the opening cysteine and the closing phenylalanine or tryptophan. The order of the fields is clone size, V gene, J gene, CDR3 protein. Clone size, where shown, is once, few, many, or a class for clones that have expanded.

-,TRBV5-4,TRBJ1-2,CASSLYRDRGKLHTF
-,TRBV19,TRBJ2-7,CASSPDRDSYEQQYF
-,TRBV7-8,TRBJ2-7,CASSLAETGGYEQYF
few,TRBV19,TRBJ1-2,CASRNRDRGQNYGYTF
-,TRBV6-2/TRBV6-3,TRBJ2-5,CASSYHGPEETQYF
-,TRBV6-5,TRBJ2-1,CVAGLNEQFF
once,TRBV29-1,TRBJ1-1,CSGGVGAWNTEAFF
-,TRBV19,TRBJ2-2,CASSIHGELFF
-,TRBV6-5,TRBJ1-2,CASTLSGQGDYGYTF
-,TRBV3-1/TRBV3-2,TRBJ2-7,CASSPPWHTGWYEQYF
-,TRBV29-1,TRBJ1-4,CSVAQGADEKLFF
-,TRBV10-3,TRBJ1-4,CAISDTGAEKLFF
-,TRBV5-4,TRBJ1-1,CASSPFVLAQGEAFF
-,TRBV4-1,TRBJ1-2,CASSHKTGGYYGYTF
-,TRBV5-4,TRBJ1-2,CASSFQGQLNGYTF
-,TRBV7-9,TRBJ2-3,CASSFGRTASTDTQYF
-,TRBV19,TRBJ2-7,CASSPGSYEQYF
once,TRBV5-1,TRBJ1-2,CASSLGQGGYGYTF
-,TRBV24-1,TRBJ2-5,CATRGTGSDQETQYF
once,TRBV15,TRBJ2-1,CATSRDTPGLNQRNEQFF
-,TRBV30,TRBJ2-2,CAWSVMPGRTGELFF
-,TRBV7-2,TRBJ2-1,CASSLGLAGRYNEQFF
-,TRBV3-1/TRBV3-2,TRBJ1-4,CASSQVWRSEKLFF
-,TRBV28,TRBJ1-5,CASTLTGLDQPQHF
-,TRBV30,TRBJ2-7,CAWRVAGASYEQYF
-,TRBV21-1,TRBJ1-5,CASSKNRDTNQPQHF
-,TRBV5-1,TRBJ2-3,CASSLPSVPGGDTQYF
-,TRBV3-1/TRBV3-2,TRBJ2-7,CASSQKTASYEQYF
-,TRBV6-2/TRBV6-3,TRBJ2-2,CASSYSRRGTNTGELFF
once,TRBV28,TRBJ1-2,CASRTDPNYGYTF
-,TRBV18,TRBJ2-1,CASSLGLAGGEDEQFF
-,TRBV28,TRBJ1-5,CASSLPQGAENQPQHF
-,TRBV6-5,TRBJ2-7,CASRTGHRGTYEQYF
-,TRBV28,TRBJ1-5,CASSIGTGWFGAQHF
-,TRBV28,TRBJ1-4,CASSLPRTNEKLFF
few,TRBV2,TRBJ1-6,CASSKTGTRDSPLHF
-,TRBV28,TRBJ1-1,CASYPPLPNRTEAFF
-,TRBV6-5,TRBJ2-1,CASSSDRGPYNEQFF
few,TRBV3-1/TRBV3-2,TRBJ2-7,CASSQGRLAGGEQYF
-,TRBV6-6,TRBJ2-1,CASSPFYSGSSDNEQFF
-,TRBV5-4,TRBJ2-5,CASSEGRGVRETQYF
-,TRBV27,TRBJ2-1,CASSLSKRPGTSGSSYNEQFF
-,TRBV20-1,TRBJ2-5,CSGGRGETQYF
-,TRBV7-6,TRBJ2-3,CASTALAGGPDTQYF
-,TRBV3-1/TRBV3-2,TRBJ1-6,CASSQTGGQGNSPLHF
-,TRBV19,TRBJ2-2,CASKGSRGGIKNTGELFF
-,TRBV6-2/TRBV6-3,TRBJ1-2,CASSYGLGSYGYTF
-,TRBV6-5,TRBJ2-7,CASSYRASGYEQYF
-,TRBV15,TRBJ2-1,CATSLAGYGYNEQFF
few,TRBV30,TRBJ1-5,CASSEGEDQPQHF
once,TRBV19,TRBJ1-1,CASRDRGDTEAFF
-,TRBV30,TRBJ2-2,CAWSVRGGGGTGELFF
-,TRBV5-1,TRBJ1-2,CASSADSNYGYTF
-,TRBV12-5,TRBJ2-1,CASGLQVSDSYNEQFF